This T cell receptor beta chain was recorded in a study of CD8+ T cells in alopecia areata. Reverse transcribed after extraction, RNA yielded cDNA as the sequencing template. Repertoires were generated with immunoSEQ multiplex PCR, while TCRdb's copy carries only in-frame clones and drops some. The profile covers about 200,000 clones, with roughly three fifths appearing a single time and about 5.3% taken by the ten largest. There are a few counts of this clone. V was trimmed by 5 bases and J by 1 base, leaving 7 bases between them. The germline V gene has CDR1 SQVTM and CDR2 ANQGSEA. The CDR3 sequence is 12 residues long.

The source is a human donor in good health. Material: CD8+ T cells sorted from blood. This chain links TRBV29-1 with TRBJ2-3; no reliable D call. The CDR3 coding sequence is TGCAGCGTTTTAGAGGGCACAGATACGCAGTATTTT. Amino acids: CSVLEGTDTQYF.